These 15 T cell receptor beta chains came from one sample sequenced in a study of CD8+CD57+ T cells in acquired aplastic anemia. According to the study, genomic DNA was the template for TCR beta VDJ and CDR3 profiling. In TCRdb, the reads were re-called with MiXCR into one record per CDR3 protein. The sample holds approximately 200,000 distinct CDR3 sequences, less than 70% seen once. Source material: sorted CD4+, CD8+, or CD8+CD57+ T cells (not recorded which) from PBMCs. Source of these receptors: a human donor in good health, serving as a control.

Note on this clonotype: The junction differs from germline at one of its ends, possibly a read error. The DNA for the CDR3 is TGTGCCAGCAGTGACGGACAGGGGCCAATCTACGAGCAGTACTTC. Its protein product is CASSDGQGPIYEQYF. V usage is TRBV10-2 and J usage is TRBJ2-7, with 9 bases lining up with TRBD1. Germline CDR1 and CDR2: WSHSY and SAAADI. The CDR3 runs 15 residues.

Ten or more counts support this clonotype. The chain combines TRBV7-8 with TRBJ1-2; possibly TRBD1 for D (6 bases). Trimming removed 1 base at V and 6 bases at J, with 12 bases between. CDR1 and CDR2 from the germline V gene are SGHVS and FQNEAQ. CDR3 size: 14 residues. CDR3 DNA sequence: TGTGCCAGCAGCTTAGTTGAGGGGGTGGATGGCTACACCTTC. Encoded protein: CASSLVEGVDGYTF.

The J gene is TRBJ2-7, the V gene TRBV6-5; perhaps TRBD1 as D (6 bases). Germline V CDR1 and CDR2: MNHEY, SVGAGI. The length of the CDR3 is 15 residues. V dropped 5 bases and J dropped 4 bases, with 18 bases sitting between them. The CDR3 nucleotides are TGTGCCAGCAGTCCCTCCGGGGCAGGGGAGTACGAGCAGTACTTC. It is translated as CASSPSGAGEYEQYF.

A few counts support this clonotype. The CDR3 nucleotides are TGCAGTGCTCTAGGCCTGTGGCGATACGAGCAGTACTTC. Its translation is CSALGLWRYEQYF. The rearrangement links TRBV20-1 to TRBJ2-7, with no clear D. The CDR3 contains 13 residues. The germline gives CDR1 DFQATT, CDR2 SNEGSKA (reference sequence). Deletions cut 5 bases from V and 4 bases from J, with 15 bases between.

This clonotype was seen more than once but under ten times. The chain combines TRBV27 with TRBJ1-5, with D possibly matching TRBD1 (5 bases). The V gene's germline CDR1 is MNHEY and CDR2 SMNVEV (reference sequence). V was shortened by 4 bases and J by 5 bases, with 15 bases between the two germline ends. The CDR3 totals 15 residues. CDR3 residues: CASSSGEGQDQPQHF. The CDR3 DNA is TGTGCCAGCAGTTCGGGGGAGGGGCAAGATCAGCCCCAGCATTTT.

A note on this clonotype: Sequence at one end of the junction differs from germline and may be a read error. The gene calls are TRBV11-2 and TRBJ2-7, with TRBD1 matching over 7 bases. The CDR3 covers 15 residues. Germline V lookup: CDR1 SGHAT, CDR2 FQNNGV. CDR3 sequence: CATSRRQGFSYEQYF. The CDR3 DNA reads TGTGCCACCAGCAGGAGACAGGGATTCTCCTACGAGCAGTACTTC. The entire variable domain, with the rest obtained from reference TRBV11-2 and TRBJ2-7, is as follows: EAGVAQSPRYKIIEKRQSVAFWCNPISGHATLYWYQQILGQGPKLLIQFQNNGVVDDSQLPKDRFSAERLKGVDSTLKIQPAKLEDSAVYLCATSRRQGFSYEQYFGPGTRLTVT.

The table lists this clonotype with many counts. The junction departs from the called germline gene at one end, perhaps through a read error. The V call is TRBV7-7, the J call TRBJ2-3; no clear D gene. In germline, CDR1 is SSHAT, CDR2 FNYEAQ (reference sequence). This CDR3 has 13 residues. The CDR3 DNA reads as TGTGCTAGCAGCGCCAGTATAGCAGATACGCAGTATTTT. Encoded protein: CASSASIADTQYF.

The rearrangement joins TRBV10-3 to TRBJ2-3; no clear D gene. V was pared by 4 bases and J by 5 bases, with 4 bases between. Germline assignment: CDR1 ENHRY and CDR2 SYGVKD. The CDR3 runs 11 residues. The CDR3 DNA reads as TGTGCCATCAGTGGTAGAGATACGCAGTATTTT. Protein sequence: CAISGRDTQYF.

The table lists this clonotype with a count of one. The chain couples TRBV15 to TRBJ1-1, with D unclear. The germline V gene has CDR1 LNHNV and CDR2 YYDKDF (reference sequence). V lost 1 base and J lost 5, with 8 bases in between. The CDR3 has 13 residues. The CDR3 loop is CATSRVGGTEAFF. The CDR3 DNA reads as TGTGCCACCAGCAGAGTTGGCGGGACTGAAGCTTTCTTT.

This chain uses TRBV24-1 with TRBJ1-1; D gene uncertain. This CDR3 has 14 amino acids. The germline CDR1 and CDR2 sequences are KGHDR and SFDVKD. V was shortened by 7 bases and J by 1 base, with 12 bases between the two germline ends. The CDR3 coding sequence is TGTGCCACCAGGGGCAACGGCAGGAACACTGAAGCTTTCTTT. This sequence encodes CATRGNGRNTEAFF.

With regard to this clonotype: One end of the junction is discordant with germline, which a read error may explain. This chain links TRBV15 with TRBJ1-6; TRBD1 matches 10 bases. Germline V gene sequence: CDR1 LNHNV, CDR2 YYDKDF (reference sequence). This CDR3 contains 15 residues. The CDR3 spells CATNRGTGVGSPLHF. The CDR3 region has the DNA TGTGCCACCAACAGAGGGACAGGGGTGGGGTCACCCCTCCACTTT.

The chain uses TRBV6-2 or TRBV6-3 and TRBJ1-5; the D is unclear. The ends were cut back, 2 bases at V and 3 bases at J, with 14 bases in the middle. CDR3 length: 16 amino acids. Germline V lookup: CDR1 MNHEY, CDR2 SVGEGT. This chain's CDR3 is CASSYLRAASNQPQHF. The CDR3 bases are TGTGCCAGCAGTTACCTTCGGGCCGCCTCCAATCAGCCCCAGCATTTT.

The J gene is TRBJ1-2, the V gene TRBV15; D perhaps matches TRBD1 (5 bases). V lost 0 bases, J lost 4 bases, and 6 bases lay in between. Germline V gene data show CDR1 as LNHNV and CDR2 as YYDKDF (reference sequence). The CDR3 length is 13 residues. The CDR3 region has the DNA TGTGCCACCAGCAGAGACAGGGTCTATGGCTACACCTTC. This sequence encodes CATSRDRVYGYTF.

To note about this clonotype: One junction end does not reproduce the germline sequence, and a read error may be involved. This chain uses TRBV7-6 with TRBJ1-5, with D maybe TRBD1 (6 bases). The CDR3 is 15 residues long. Germline loops: CDR1 SGHVS, CDR2 FNYEAQ. CDR3 DNA sequence: TGTGCTAGCAGCTTAGTGGGCAGGGGAAATCAGCCCCAGCATTTT. Translation: CASSLVGRGNQPQHF.

The chain links TRBV20-1 to TRBJ1-2; no firm D call. The CDR3 has 14 amino acids. CDR1 and CDR2 from the germline V gene are DFQATT and SNEGSKA (reference sequence). The V end was cut by 2 bases, the J end by 2 bases, with 12 bases between. In DNA, the CDR3 is TGCAGTGCTAGACCGGGATCATCCAACTATGGCTACACCTTC. Protein product: CSARPGSSNYGYTF.